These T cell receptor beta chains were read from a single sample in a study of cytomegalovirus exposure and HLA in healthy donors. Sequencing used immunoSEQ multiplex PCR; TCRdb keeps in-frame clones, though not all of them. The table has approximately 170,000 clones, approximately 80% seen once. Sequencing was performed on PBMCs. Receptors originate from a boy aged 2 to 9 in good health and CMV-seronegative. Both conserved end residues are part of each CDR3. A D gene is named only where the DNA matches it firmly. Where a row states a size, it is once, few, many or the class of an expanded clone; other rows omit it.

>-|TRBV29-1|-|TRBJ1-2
CSVVSVWDGYTF
TGCAGCGTTGTAAGCGTCTGGGATGGCTACACCTTC
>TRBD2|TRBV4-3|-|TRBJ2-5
CASSQDGGTREETQYF
TGCGCCAGCAGCCAAGATGGTGGGACTAGGGAAGAGACCCAGTACTTC
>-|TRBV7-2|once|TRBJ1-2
CASSLSEQVAGYTF
TGTGCCAGCAGCTTATCGGAACAGGTAGCAGGCTACACCTTC
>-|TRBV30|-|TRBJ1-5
CAWSPTRSGNQPQHF
TGTGCCTGGAGTCCCACTCGTTCGGGCAATCAGCCCCAGCATTTT
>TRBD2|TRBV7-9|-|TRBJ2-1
CASSSGLAGGNEQFF
TGTGCCAGCAGCTCGGGACTAGCGGGAGGCAATGAGCAGTTCTTC
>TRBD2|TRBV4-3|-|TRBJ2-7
CASSQDPREGSYEQYF
TGCGCCAGCAGCCAAGACCCCAGGGAGGGGTCCTACGAGCAGTACTTC
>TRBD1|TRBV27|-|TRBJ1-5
CASSSDRGLQPQHF
TGTGCCAGCAGTTCTGACAGGGGTCTTCAGCCCCAGCATTTT
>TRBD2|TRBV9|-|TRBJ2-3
CASSEAGGTDTQYF
TGTGCCAGCAGCGAAGCGGGGGGCACAGATACGCAGTATTTT
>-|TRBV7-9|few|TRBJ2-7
CASSLGGGRVSYEQYF
TGTGCCAGCAGCTTAGGCGGAGGGCGTGTCTCCTACGAGCAGTACTTC
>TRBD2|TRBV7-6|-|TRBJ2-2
CASSRTSGNTGELFF
TGTGCCAGCAGCCGGACTAGCGGTAACACCGGGGAGCTGTTTTTT
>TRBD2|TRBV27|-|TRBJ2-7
CASSSGGRSFDYEQYF
TGTGCCAGCAGTAGCGGGGGCCGATCCTTCGATTACGAGCAGTACTTC
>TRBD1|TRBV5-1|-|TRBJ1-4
CASSLETGAEKLFF
TGCGCCAGCAGCTTGGAAACAGGGGCCGAAAAACTGTTTTTT
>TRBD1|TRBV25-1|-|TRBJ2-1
CASRRTGSSYNEQFF
TGTGCCAGCAGACGGACAGGGAGCTCCTACAATGAGCAGTTCTTC
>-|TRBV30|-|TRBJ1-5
CAWSPRGDGLQPQHF
TGTGCCTGGAGTCCCCGGGGTGACGGACTCCAGCCCCAGCATTTT
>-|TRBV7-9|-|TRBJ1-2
CASSLAPRGVGFLYGYTF
TGTGCCAGCAGCTTAGCGCCAAGGGGCGTGGGCTTCCTCTATGGCTACACCTTC
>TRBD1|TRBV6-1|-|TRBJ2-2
CASSDYGDRGMTGELFF
TGTGCCAGCAGTGATTATGGGGACAGGGGTATGACCGGGGAGCTGTTTTTT
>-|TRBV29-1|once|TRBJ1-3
CSALGNTIYF
TGCAGCGCCCTTGGAAACACCATATATTTT
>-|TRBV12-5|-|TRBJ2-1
CASGPQNWGEQFF
TGTGCTAGTGGCCCTCAGAATTGGGGCGAGCAGTTCTTC
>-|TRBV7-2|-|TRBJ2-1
CASSSSNEQFF
TGTGCCAGCAGCTCTAGCAATGAGCAGTTCTTC
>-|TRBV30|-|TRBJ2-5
CAWSETKETQYF
TGTGCCTGGAGTGAGACTAAAGAGACCCAGTACTTC
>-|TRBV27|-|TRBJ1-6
CASSLRSSSYNSPLHF
TGTGCCAGCAGTTTGCGGTCGAGCTCCTATAATTCACCCCTCCACTTT
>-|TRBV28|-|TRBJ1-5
CASSYHAGPQHF
TGTGCCAGCAGTTACCACGCAGGTCCCCAGCATTTT
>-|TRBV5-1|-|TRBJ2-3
CASSSTTAVRDTQYF
TGCGCCAGCAGCTCCACGACGGCGGTTAGAGATACGCAGTATTTT
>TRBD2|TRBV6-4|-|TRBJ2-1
CASSEEGGTYNEQFF
TGTGCCAGCAGTGAAGAGGGAGGGACCTACAATGAGCAGTTCTTC
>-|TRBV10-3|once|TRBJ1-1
CAISDPSGNTEAFF
TGTGCCATCAGTGACCCCTCCGGGAACACTGAAGCTTTCTTT
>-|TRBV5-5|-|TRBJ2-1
CASSLLQGFNNEQFF
TGTGCCAGCAGCTTGCTTCAGGGGTTTAACAATGAGCAGTTCTTC
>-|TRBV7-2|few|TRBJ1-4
CASSESPSRTNEKLFF
TGTGCCAGCAGCGAATCTCCTAGTCGGACTAATGAAAAACTGTTTTTT
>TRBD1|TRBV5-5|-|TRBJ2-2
CASSPRTGANTGELFF
TGTGCCAGCAGCCCCCGGACAGGGGCCAACACCGGGGAGCTGTTTTTT
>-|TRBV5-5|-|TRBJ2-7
CASSQQGFSYEQYF
TGTGCCAGCTCGCAACAGGGCTTCTCCTACGAGCAGTACTTC
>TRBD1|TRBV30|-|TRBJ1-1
CAWSVLQGGTEAFF
TGTGCCTGGAGTGTACTACAGGGGGGCACTGAAGCTTTCTTT
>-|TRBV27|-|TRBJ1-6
CASSGLGLDLYNSPLHF
TGTGCCAGCTCGGGTTTAGGACTTGACCTCTATAATTCACCCCTCCACTTT
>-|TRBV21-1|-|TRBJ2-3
CASSRLSGVSTDTQYF
TGTGCCAGCAGCAGACTTAGCGGGGTTAGCACAGATACGCAGTATTTT
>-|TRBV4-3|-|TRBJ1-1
CASSQDSGAEAFF
TGCGCCAGCAGCCAGGACAGTGGAGCTGAAGCTTTCTTT
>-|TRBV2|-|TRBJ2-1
CASRSYNEQFF
TGTGCCAGCAGGAGCTACAATGAGCAGTTCTTC
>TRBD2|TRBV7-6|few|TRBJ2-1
CASSNKGTSGGAYEQFF
TGTGCCAGCAGCAACAAAGGGACTAGCGGGGGGGCATACGAGCAGTTCTTC
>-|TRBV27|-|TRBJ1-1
CASTLGGSSGVNTEAFF
TGTGCCAGCACCTTGGGAGGGAGCAGTGGTGTAAACACTGAAGCTTTCTTT
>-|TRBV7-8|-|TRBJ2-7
CASSLARAGAYEQYF
TGTGCCAGCAGCTTAGCGCGGGCAGGAGCCTACGAGCAGTACTTC
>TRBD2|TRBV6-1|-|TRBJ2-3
CASSASGRSEDTQYF
TGTGCCAGCAGTGCTAGCGGGAGATCGGAGGATACGCAGTATTTT
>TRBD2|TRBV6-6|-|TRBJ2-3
CASRERGGTDTQYF
TGTGCCAGCAGGGAGCGGGGGGGCACAGATACGCAGTATTTT
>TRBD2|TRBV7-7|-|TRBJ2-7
CASSLPQAGARTYEQYF
TGTGCTAGCAGCTTACCCCAAGCGGGAGCCCGGACCTACGAGCAGTACTTC
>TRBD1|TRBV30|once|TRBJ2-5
CAWSPGQGRETQYF
TGTGCCTGGAGTCCTGGACAGGGGAGAGAGACCCAGTACTTC
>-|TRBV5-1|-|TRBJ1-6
CASSLDVGRGSNSPLHF
TGCGCCAGCAGCTTGGATGTTGGCAGGGGAAGCAATTCACCCCTCCACTTT
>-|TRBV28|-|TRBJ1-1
CASSEGRTMNTEAFF
TGTGCCAGCAGCGAGGGACGGACTATGAACACTGAAGCTTTCTTT
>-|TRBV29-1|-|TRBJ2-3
CSVVERSADTQYF
TGCAGCGTTGTGGAGCGCTCGGCAGATACGCAGTATTTT
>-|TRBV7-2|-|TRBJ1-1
CASSFSGLNTEAFF
TGTGCCAGCAGCTTCTCAGGATTGAACACTGAAGCTTTCTTT